Following are 27 T cell receptor beta chains from one sample sequenced in a study of Ad26.COV2.S vaccination and SARS-CoV-2 variants. Generated by immunoSEQ multiplex PCR, the TCRdb table keeps only in-frame clones and is missing some. The repertoire holds fewer than 600,000 clones, roughly nine tenths seen once, with 1.5% to 2% in the top ten. Treatment described: around 19 received Ad26.COV2.S at low or high dose, single or two shots; 5 received placebo; per-sample allocation not given. Following the first vaccine or placebo injection, samples were taken on day 63. Sequenced material: peripheral blood, taken in a trial of Ad26.COV2.S vaccine versus placebo. These TCRs come from a person between 18 and 59 years old who received the Ad26.COV2.S COVID-19 vaccine or a placebo.

This clone showed up just a few times. V is TRBV6-5 and J is TRBJ2-7; D is undetermined. Germline CDR1 MNHEY, CDR2 SVGAGI. This CDR3 is built from 13 residues. V lost 2 bases and J lost 4, with 9 bases in between. CDR3 coding DNA: TGTGCCAGCAGTTACCGGTACATGTACGAGCAGTACTTC. This encodes CASSYRYMYEQYF.

J is TRBJ1-1 and V is TRBV27; D call uncertain. Germline loops: CDR1 MNHEY, CDR2 SMNVEV (reference sequence). The V and J ends lost 5 bases and 2 bases respectively, with 15 bases between them. This CDR3 has 15 residues. For the CDR3, the DNA is TGTGCCAGCAGTCTTACCCGACTGCATAACACTGAAGCTTTCTTT. Protein: CASSLTRLHNTEAFF.

The rearrangement uses TRBV7-2 and TRBJ1-2, with D possibly being TRBD1 (5 bases). The ends were cut back, 3 bases at V and 4 bases at J, with 9 bases in the middle. This CDR3 is 13 amino acids long. Germline CDR1 reads SGHTA; CDR2 reads FQGNSA. CDR3 sequence (DNA): TGTGCCAGCAGCTTTGCAGGGTTCTATGGCTACACCTTC. Protein sequence: CASSFAGFYGYTF.

The sample holds a few counts of this clone. V is TRBV25-1 and J is TRBJ2-2, with D uncertain. The CDR3 loop spans 14 amino acids. Germline CDR1 and CDR2: MGHDK and SYGVNS. The germline V and J ends were trimmed by 1 base and 4 bases, with 7 bases remaining between them. The CDR3 loop reads CASSEWSATGELFF. DNA of the CDR3: TGTGCCAGCAGTGAATGGTCGGCCACCGGGGAGCTGTTTTTT.

A remark on this clone: Distinct nucleotide sequences in the sample also encode this CDR3. CDR3 nucleotide sequence: TGTGCCAGCAGCTTAAGGCTAGCGGGGGGGGAGACCCAGTACTTC. The encoded protein is CASSLRLAGGETQYF. The chain carries TRBV7-2 and TRBJ2-5; 12 positions agree with TRBD2. The CDR3 is 15 amino acids. Germline CDR1 and CDR2: SGHTA and FQGNSA. Germline trimming cut 2 bases from V and 5 bases from J; bases unmatched to any gene: 3.

J is TRBJ2-1 and V is TRBV19, with D possibly called TRBD1 or TRBD2 (6 bases each). This CDR3 spans 14 amino acids. V lost 7 bases and J lost 6, with 16 bases in between. Germline-derived CDR1 and CDR2 are LNHDA and SQIVND (reference sequence). The CDR3 DNA sequence: TGTGCCAGTACCCCGAATCGGGGGCGCAATGAGCAGTTCTTC. Translating it yields CASTPNRGRNEQFF. Drawing the rest from reference TRBV19 and TRBJ2-1, the complete variable domain is DGGITQSPKYLFRKEGQNVTLSCEQNLNHDAMYWYRQDPGQGLRLIYYSQIVNDFQKGDIAEGYSVSREKKESFPLTVTSAQKNPTAFYLCASTPNRGRNEQFFGPGTRLTVL.

This sequence joins TRBV5-6 and TRBJ1-2; 8 bases align to TRBD1. Germline trimming cut 2 bases from V and 5 bases from J; bases unmatched to any gene: 5. This CDR3 has 14 amino acids. Germline-derived CDR1 and CDR2 are SGHDT and YYEEEE. The DNA of the CDR3 is TGTGCCAGCAGCTTTAGACAGGGGATATATGGCTACACCTTC. Residues: CASSFRQGIYGYTF.

This chain links TRBV7-9 with TRBJ2-3; possible D gene TRBD1, 6 bases. V was clipped by 5 bases and J by 0 bases, with 15 bases between them. The germline gives CDR1 SEHNR, CDR2 FQNEAQ (reference sequence). The CDR3 consists of 16 residues. Written as DNA, the CDR3 is TGTGCCAGCAGCGCAACAGGGACCCTAAGCACAGATACGCAGTATTTT. This encodes CASSATGTLSTDTQYF.

The sample holds one count of this clone. The chain uses TRBV3-1 (or the pseudogene TRBV3-2) and TRBJ2-6; D ambiguous. Germline CDR1 and CDR2: LGHDT and YNNKEL (reference sequence). This CDR3 spans 16 amino acids. Trimming removed 0 bases at V and 0 bases at J, with 6 bases between. As DNA, the CDR3 is TGTGCCAGCAGCCAAGACCCACTCTCTGGGGCCAACGTCCTGACTTTC. Its translation is CASSQDPLSGANVLTF.

The chain carries TRBV10-3 and TRBJ2-3; 9 bases match TRBD2. The CDR3 covers 17 residues. V lost 0 bases to trimming and J lost 3 bases; unmatched junction nucleotides: 7. Germline assignment: CDR1 ENHRY and CDR2 SYGVKD. The CDR3 DNA reads as TGTGCCATCAGTGAGTCGATCCCTAGCGGGGTAACAGATACGCAGTATTTT. This gives the protein CAISESIPSGVTDTQYF.

The genes are TRBV19 and TRBJ2-2; D is ambiguous. The CDR3 extends over 16 amino acids. Deletions cut 4 bases from V and 1 base from J, with 13 bases between. In germline, CDR1 is LNHDA, CDR2 SQIVND (reference sequence). CDR3 nucleotide sequence: TGTGCCAGTAGTACGAACGTGGTGGTGAACACCGGGGAGCTGTTTTTT. As protein: CASSTNVVVNTGELFF.

This sequence joins TRBV13 and TRBJ1-3; D is unresolved. Germline CDR1 reads PRHDT; CDR2 reads FYEKMQ (reference sequence). The ends were cut back, 1 base at V and 10 bases at J, with 8 bases in the middle. There are 12 residues in the CDR3. CDR3 DNA sequence: TGTGCCAGCAGCTTAGCTATGGGGACCATATATTTT. Residues: CASSLAMGTIYF.

The chain recombines TRBV6-5 with TRBJ2-1, with 10 positions matching TRBD2. The CDR3 length is 16 residues. CDR1 MNHEY and CDR2 SVGAGI come from the germline V gene. Germline trimming cut 4 bases from V and 7 bases from J; bases unmatched to any gene: 10. CDR3 region: CASSSGLAGALNEQFF. Here the CDR3 DNA reads TGTGCCAGCAGTTCGGGGCTAGCGGGGGCTTTGAATGAGCAGTTCTTC.

This chain joins TRBV9 and TRBJ2-4; the D is unclear. This CDR3 comprises 14 residues. The V and J ends lost 3 bases and 2 bases respectively, with 9 bases between them. CDR1 and CDR2 from the germline V gene are SGDLS and YYNGEE. The CDR3, as DNA: TGTGCCAGCAGCGCCGGTTTGACCAAAAACATTCAGTACTTC. It codes for CASSAGLTKNIQYF.

CDR3 nucleotides: TGTGCCAGTGTCGAGGCCGGCGGAGATACGCAGTATTTT. Amino acid sequence: CASVEAGGDTQYF. The rearrangement links TRBV7-9 to TRBJ2-3; D unresolved. Germline CDR1 SEHNR, CDR2 FQNEAQ (reference sequence). Trimming cost V 9 bases and J 5 bases, with 15 bases left between them. The length of the CDR3 is 13 residues.

V and J are TRBV29-1 and TRBJ2-3, with a tentative D call TRBD1 (5 bases). CDR1 is SQVTM and CDR2 is ANQGSEA in the germline V gene. This CDR3 is built from 14 residues. V was trimmed by 1 base and J by 2 bases, leaving 10 bases between them. The CDR3 loop reads CSVEVRGLTDTQYF. In DNA, the CDR3 is TGCAGCGTTGAAGTAAGGGGTCTCACAGATACGCAGTATTTT.

The chain couples TRBV6-5 to TRBJ1-1; no reliable D call. The CDR3 is 15 residues long. Deletions cut 0 bases from V and 10 bases from J, with 18 bases between. Germline assignment: CDR1 MNHEY and CDR2 SVGAGI. The chain's CDR3 is CASSYSHRQAPSAFF. The CDR3 coding sequence is TGTGCCAGCAGTTACTCTCATCGGCAGGCTCCATCAGCTTTCTTT.

The CDR3 reads CASSLEYPGTEAFF. The CDR3 coding sequence is TGCGCCAGCAGCTTGGAGTATCCAGGAACTGAAGCTTTCTTT. V gene TRBV5-1 combines with J gene TRBJ1-1; D is undetermined. The CDR3 length is 14 residues. The germline V and J ends were trimmed by 0 bases and 5 bases, with 11 bases remaining between them. CDR1 and CDR2 (germline): SGHRS, YFSETQ.

This clone was found many times. Other DNA sequences of this sample code for an identical CDR3. The chain has TRBV4-2 and TRBJ1-4, with 10 nucleotides matching TRBD1. V lost 3 bases to trimming and J lost 5 bases; unmatched junction nucleotides: 0. This CDR3 contains 14 residues. Per germline, CDR1 LGHNA and CDR2 YNFKEQ. CDR3 nucleotide sequence: TGTGCCAGCAGCCAGGGACAGGGGAATGAAAAACTGTTTTTT. It yields the protein CASSQGQGNEKLFF.

V usage is TRBV28 and J usage is TRBJ2-7; D tentatively fits TRBD1 or TRBD2 (6 bases each). The CDR3 consists of 15 residues. Trimming took 2 bases from V and 3 from J, leaving 14 bases between them. From germline, CDR1 is MDHEN and CDR2 SYDVKM. As DNA, the CDR3 is TGTGCCAGCAGTTTAGTCCGGGGGCACAACTACGAGCAGTACTTC. Its translation: CASSLVRGHNYEQYF.

This clone was observed once. The chain has TRBV2 and TRBJ1-3; tentative D call: TRBD1 (5 bases). V shed 7 bases and J shed 7 bases, with 8 bases lying between them. CDR3 size: 11 residues. CDR1 is SNHLY and CDR2 is FYNNEI in the germline V gene. The CDR3 coding sequence is TGTGCCAGCACTTGGGGCAACACCATATATTTT. Residues: CASTWGNTIYF.

This clone turned up a few times. This chain connects TRBV30 to TRBJ1-3; D is unresolved. Germline V CDR1 and CDR2: GTSNPN, SVGIG (reference sequence). The CDR3 is 16 residues long. The germline V and J ends were trimmed by 3 bases and 0 bases, with 15 bases remaining between them. DNA for the CDR3: TGTGCCTGGAGCCGTAAAGGACCCTACTCTGGAAACACCATATATTTT. It codes for CAWSRKGPYSGNTIYF.

This rearrangement joins TRBV3-1 (or the pseudogene TRBV3-2) to TRBJ1-6; a weak D match, TRBD1 (5 bases). This CDR3 is 14 amino acids long. The germline CDR1 and CDR2 sequences are LGHDT and YNNKEL (reference sequence). Trimming pared 4 bases from V and 10 bases from J, leaving 14 bases between. The CDR3 nucleotides read TGTGCCAGCAGCCGGACGGCAGGGCTCTCACCCCTCCACTTT. This codes for CASSRTAGLSPLHF.

The rearrangement joins TRBV6-6 to TRBJ1-6, with no clear D. Germline CDR1 is MNHNY and CDR2 is SVGAGI (reference sequence). The CDR3 sequence is 16 residues long. Trimming took off 2 bases at V and 7 bases at J, with 15 bases between the two ends. The CDR3 loop reads CASSYPSGSLNSPLHF. The DNA of the CDR3 is TGTGCCAGCAGTTACCCTTCGGGGTCGCTAAATTCACCCCTCCACTTT.

CDR3 in amino acids: CASSESTSRQYF. The CDR3 DNA is TGCGCCAGCAGTGAGTCGACATCCCGCCAGTACTTC. The chain joins TRBV10-2 to TRBJ2-5; D gene ambiguous. CDR1 is WSHSY, CDR2 SAAADI, per germline. The CDR3 is 12 residues long. V lost 0 bases, J lost 10 bases, and 9 bases lay in between.

The J gene is TRBJ2-4, the V gene TRBV12-2. TRBV12-2 is flagged as a pseudogene. The CDR3 contains 15 residues. CDR3 DNA sequence: TGTGCAAGTCGCTTAGCGGGTCCTCACAAAAACATTCAGTACTTC. This encodes CASRLAGPHKNIQYF.

The rearrangement links TRBV2 to TRBJ1-5; maybe TRBD1 (6 bases). CDR3 size: 16 residues. Trimming pared 2 bases from V and 0 bases from J, leaving 11 bases between. Germline V gives CDR1 SNHLY, CDR2 FYNNEI. The DNA for the CDR3 is TGTGCCAGCAGTGAATGGGCCAGGGGTAGCAATCAGCCCCAGCATTTT. Protein sequence: CASSEWARGSNQPQHF.